The 20 T cell receptor beta chains listed next were all sequenced from one sample in a study of shared clonotypes between healthy human individuals. The repertoire was sequenced with immunoSEQ multiplex PCR; TCRdb's copy has only in-frame clones and lacks some. The sample contains 1,500,000 or so clones, just under 99% of which appear only once. Specimen: naive CD4+ T cells sorted from blood. Subset specified: CD45RA+ positively selected. The receptors derive from a young man in good health.

On this clone itself: This CDR3 is also generated by other DNA sequences in the sample. The chain is built from TRBV18 and TRBJ2-5, with D perhaps TRBD2 (6 bases). CDR1 is KGHSH, CDR2 LQKENI, per germline. The CDR3 loop spans 14 amino acids. V was clipped by 3 bases and J by 2 bases, with 10 bases between them. CDR3 amino acids: CASSPGGGQETQYF. The CDR3 DNA is TGTGCCAGCTCACCGGGGGGTGGTCAAGAGACCCAGTACTTC.

J is TRBJ2-7 and V is TRBV27; D is tentatively TRBD1 or TRBD2 (5 bases each). CDR3 length equals 16 residues. Per the germline V gene, CDR1 is MNHEY and CDR2 is SMNVEV (reference sequence). The V gene lost 5 bases and the J gene lost 0 bases, with 17 bases spanning the gap. The DNA of the CDR3 is TGTGCCAGCAGTCCCCCCAGGGAGCCGCCCTCCTACGAGCAGTACTTC. It translates to CASSPPREPPSYEQYF.

The chain uses TRBV29-1 and TRBJ1-1; D may be TRBD1 (6 bases). The germline CDR1 and CDR2 sequences are SQVTM and ANQGSEA. The CDR3 contains 12 residues. Trimming removed 6 bases from V and 5 bases from J, with 13 bases in between. The CDR3 loop is CSVGRGGTEAFF. In nucleotides, the CDR3 is TGCAGCGTCGGACGAGGGGGAACTGAAGCTTTCTTT. The variable domain in full, with the rest retrieved from reference TRBV29-1 and TRBJ1-1, is SAVISQKPSRDICQRGTSLTIQCQVDSQVTMMFWYRQQPGQSLTLIATANQGSEATYESGFVIDKFPISRPNLTFSTLTVSNMSPEDSSIYLCSVGRGGTEAFFGQGTRLTVV.

The chain couples TRBV5-6 to TRBJ1-2, with D uncertain. CDR3 size: 13 residues. Germline loops: CDR1 SGHDT, CDR2 YYEEEE. Deletions cut 5 bases from V and 6 bases from J, with 14 bases between. This chain's CDR3 is CASSLGRTDGYTF. The CDR3 nucleotides are TGTGCCAGCAGTCTGGGTAGGACCGATGGCTACACCTTC. The full variable domain, its missing parts supplied by reference TRBV5-6 and TRBJ1-2, is DAGVTQSPTHLIKTRGQQVTLRCSPKSGHDTVSWYQQALGQGPQFIFQYYEEEERQRGNFPDRFSGHQFPNYSSELNVNALLLGDSALYLCASSLGRTDGYTFGSGTRLTVV.

The gene calls are TRBV5-1 and TRBJ2-3; a possible D gene is TRBD1 (5 bases). V gave up 3 bases and J gave up 8 bases, with 19 bases separating them. CDR1 and CDR2 (germline): SGHRS, YFSETQ. The CDR3 spans 15 residues. CDR3 nucleotides: TGCGCCAGCAGCTCTGGTGTTGGTTTGCAGGGTACGCAGTATTTT. Translating gives CASSSGVGLQGTQYF.

Note on this clone: Additional DNA sequences in this sample encode the identical CDR3. V usage is TRBV6-5 and J usage is TRBJ2-7; 7 nucleotides match TRBD1. The CDR3 consists of 13 residues. Per the germline V gene, CDR1 is MNHEY and CDR2 is SVGAGI. V shed 6 bases, J shed 3 bases, and the junction held 5 bases outside the gene matches. CDR3 region: CASRLTGSYEQYF. CDR3 nucleotides: TGTGCCAGCAGATTGACAGGGAGCTACGAGCAGTACTTC.

The rearrangement uses TRBV5-4 and TRBJ2-5, with D uncertain. This CDR3 comprises 13 residues. V was clipped by 4 bases and J by 5 bases, with 12 bases between them. Germline V gives CDR1 SGHNT, CDR2 YYREEE (reference sequence). In DNA form, the CDR3 reads TGTGCCAGCAGCGCGGCACTTCTGGAGACCCAGTACTTC. Protein: CASSAALLETQYF.

The chain employs TRBV11-2 and TRBJ2-7; unclear D gene. Deletions cut 3 bases from V and 6 bases from J, with 18 bases between. Looked up from germline, CDR1 is SGHAT and CDR2 is FQNNGV. The CDR3 consists of 15 residues. CDR3 loop: CASSFNLAHPAEQYF. CDR3 DNA sequence: TGTGCCAGCAGCTTTAACCTTGCACACCCCGCCGAGCAGTACTTC.

This chain connects TRBV7-9 to TRBJ1-3, with D hard to call. This CDR3 spans 13 amino acids. Trimming stripped 7 bases from V and 0 bases from J, with 7 bases between. CDR1 and CDR2 from the germline V gene are SEHNR and FQNEAQ (reference sequence). CDR3 in DNA: TGTGCCAGCAAAACTAGCTCTGGAAACACCATATATTTT. Translation gives CASKTSSGNTIYF.

A remark on this clone: The same CDR3 is also encoded by other DNA sequences in this sample. This chain uses TRBV20-1 with TRBJ2-1, with a possible D match to TRBD2 (5 bases). Trimming cost V 5 bases and J 15 bases, with 11 bases left between them. The CDR3 has 9 amino acids. The V gene's germline CDR1 is DFQATT and CDR2 SNEGSKA (reference sequence). The CDR3 loop reads CSASPGGFF. The CDR3, as DNA: TGCAGTGCTTCCCCCGGAGGGTTCTTC.

V usage is TRBV6-1 and J usage is TRBJ2-3; 11 nucleotides align to TRBD2. V lost 4 bases, J lost 4 bases, and 10 bases stayed unmatched. Germline V gene data show CDR1 as MNHNS and CDR2 as SASEGT. The CDR3 runs 17 residues. Written as DNA, the CDR3 is TGTGCCAGCAGTGCACCTACTAGCGGGAGTAATGCAGATACGCAGTATTTT. It specifies CASSAPTSGSNADTQYF.

This clone was recorded once. V usage is TRBV6-5 and J usage is TRBJ2-7; no reliable D call. V was cut by 6 bases and J by 5 bases, with 14 bases left in between. CDR1 MNHEY and CDR2 SVGAGI come from the germline V gene. The CDR3 totals 13 residues. The CDR3: CASRQTLLHEQYF. For the CDR3, the DNA is TGTGCCAGCAGGCAGACCCTTTTGCACGAGCAGTACTTC.

This chain links TRBV7-9 with TRBJ2-5; TRBD2 agrees at 8 bases. This CDR3 comprises 18 residues. The V segment lost 1 base and the J segment 2 bases; nucleotides outside the gene matches: 12. Per germline, CDR1 SEHNR and CDR2 FQNEAQ (reference sequence). CDR3 protein: CASSLVGGTSGLQETQYF. The CDR3 DNA reads as TGTGCCAGCAGCTTAGTGGGGGGTACTAGCGGCCTACAAGAGACCCAGTACTTC.

CDR3 in DNA: TGTGCCAGCAGTCCCCAGGGAGGGCAGTTCTTC. Residues: CASSPQGGQFF. The chain is built from TRBV6-6 and TRBJ2-1, with D possibly TRBD2 on 6 matching bases. The length of the CDR3 is 11 residues. Germline CDR1 is MNHNY and CDR2 is SVGAGI (reference sequence). V lost 5 bases, J lost 12 bases, and 11 bases lay in between.

J is TRBJ2-7 and V is TRBV5-6, with 7 bases fitting TRBD1. The germline V gene has CDR1 SGHDT and CDR2 YYEEEE. V dropped 1 base and J dropped 6; count of bases not matched to a gene: 4. CDR3 length: 13 residues. The CDR3 protein is CASSLRWDSEQYF. CDR3 in DNA: TGTGCCAGCAGCTTGCGGTGGGACAGCGAGCAGTACTTC.

This chain uses TRBV5-1 with TRBJ2-5, with unresolved D. Between the trimmed V and J ends, which lost 2 bases and 1 base, there was a span of 24 bases. The CDR3 sequence is 19 residues long. The germline CDR1 and CDR2 sequences are SGHRS and YFSETQ. CDR3 loop: CASSFLGSLRSISQETQYF. The CDR3 DNA reads as TGCGCCAGCAGCTTTCTTGGGTCCTTACGCTCAATAAGCCAAGAGACCCAGTACTTC.

J is TRBJ1-3 and V is TRBV6-5; D gene ambiguous. This CDR3 spans 14 amino acids. The V end lost 2 bases, the J end lost 0 bases, and 5 bases lay between the germline ends. Germline CDR1 is MNHEY and CDR2 is SVGAGI. CDR3: CASSYTVSGNTIYF. In DNA form, the CDR3 reads TGTGCCAGCAGTTACACAGTCTCTGGAAACACCATATATTTT.

The chain carries TRBV9 and TRBJ1-2; D is unclear. CDR1 and CDR2 (germline): SGDLS, YYNGEE. There are 14 residues in the CDR3. Trimming took 0 bases from V and 5 from J, leaving 11 bases between them. CDR3: CASSVGAGKYGYTF. In DNA, the CDR3 is TGTGCCAGCAGCGTAGGGGCAGGAAAATATGGCTACACCTTC.

The chain carries TRBV10-3 and TRBJ2-2; 9 positions agree with TRBD1. The CDR3 has 15 residues. Trimming cost V 4 bases and J 4 bases; bases outside gene matches: 4. CDR1 ENHRY and CDR2 SYGVKD come from the germline V gene. The CDR3 region has the DNA TGTGCCATCAGTGGAGGGACAGGGAGCACCGGGGAGCTGTTTTTT. Residues: CAISGGTGSTGELFF.

This CDR3 reads CASSQGMDRVNNEQFF. The CDR3 DNA follows: TGCGCCAGCAGCCAAGGCATGGACAGGGTAAACAATGAGCAGTTCTTC. This sequence joins TRBV4-1 and TRBJ2-1; TRBD1 matches at 8 bases. The CDR3 consists of 16 residues. Germline CDR1 reads MGHRA; CDR2 reads YSYEKL. The V and J ends lost 1 base and 5 bases, in that order; junction bases with no gene match: 7.